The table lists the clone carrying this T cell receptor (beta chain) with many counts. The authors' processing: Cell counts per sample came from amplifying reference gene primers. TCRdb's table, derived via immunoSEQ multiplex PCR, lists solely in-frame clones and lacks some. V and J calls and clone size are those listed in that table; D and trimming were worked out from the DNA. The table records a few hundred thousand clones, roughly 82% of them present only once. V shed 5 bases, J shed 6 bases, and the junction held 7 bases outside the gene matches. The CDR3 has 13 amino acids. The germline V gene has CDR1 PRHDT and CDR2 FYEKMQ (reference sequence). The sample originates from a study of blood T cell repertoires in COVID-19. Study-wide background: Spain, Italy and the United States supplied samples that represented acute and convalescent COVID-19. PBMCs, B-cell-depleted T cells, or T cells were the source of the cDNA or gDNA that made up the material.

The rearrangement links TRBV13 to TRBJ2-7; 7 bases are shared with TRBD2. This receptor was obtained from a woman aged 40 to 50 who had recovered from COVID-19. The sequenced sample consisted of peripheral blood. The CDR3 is CASSPTAGVEQYF. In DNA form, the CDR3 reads TGTGCCAGCAGCCCAACCGCGGGGGTCGAGCAGTACTTC.